This T cell receptor (beta chain) was sequenced during a study of blood T cells in healthy people across ages. A sample-barcoded 5' primer and a J-beta primer mix were used in a second PCR of about 6 to 11 cycles. All samples gave at least 3 million CDR3-containing paired-end reads. MiXCR, run by TCRdb on the 5' RACE reads, gives a single entry per CDR3 protein. The sample holds about 1.4 million distinct CDR3 sequences, roughly 59% seen once. Trimming took 3 bases from V and 0 from J; bases not matched to a gene: 10. This CDR3 contains 16 residues. Germline V CDR1 and CDR2: DFQATT, SNEGSKA (reference sequence). This clonotype was detected only a few times.

The sequenced sample was blood. The source of this sequence is a man younger than 35 in good health. The chain couples TRBV20-1 to TRBJ2-5; 7 bases are a match to TRBD1. The CDR3 loop is CSASPLRQGHQETQYF. The CDR3 DNA follows: TGCAGTGCTAGCCCTCTAAGACAGGGCCACCAAGAGACCCAGTACTTC.